Sequencing of this TCR beta chain was carried out in a study of blood T cell repertoires in COVID-19. On the study more broadly: COVID-19 samples collected from the United States, Italy and Spain covered acute and convalescent phases. T cells, B-cell-depleted T cells, or PBMCs provided the cDNA or gDNA that served as material.

Original analysis: Amplified reference gene primers provided the basis for estimating nucleated cell counts. Assay: immunoSEQ multiplex PCR; the TCRdb copy retains only in-frame clones and omits some. V and J calls and clone size follow that table, whereas D and trimming were derived from the DNA. In the table there are about 180,000 clones, roughly nine tenths of which are singletons. Germline V gene lookup returns CDR1 SGHRS and CDR2 YFSETQ. The CDR3 runs 15 residues. V shed 2 bases and J 4 bases; nucleotides not matched to a gene: 6. V gene TRBV5-1 combines with J gene TRBJ1-2, with TRBD1 identical over 9 bases. The clonotype comes from a man aged 70 or older with active or convalescent COVID-19. Sequencing was done on a sample of peripheral blood. The CDR3 DNA follows: TGCGCCAGCAGCTTATTAGGACAGGGGAGCTATGGCTACACCTTC. This translates into CASSLLGQGSYGYTF.